This T cell receptor beta chain was identified in a study of blood T cell repertoires in COVID-19. Study-level background: T cells, B-cell-depleted T cells, or PBMCs supplied cDNA or gDNA.

Assay: immunoSEQ multiplex PCR; the TCRdb copy retains only in-frame clones and omits some. The repertoire has 110,000 to 150,000 clones, 75% to 90% of them found once; the top ten carry approximately 3.5%. Germline CDR1 reads SGDLS; CDR2 reads YYNGEE. The J segment lost 3 bases and the V segment lost 4 bases, leaving 7 bases of the junction unmatched. This CDR3 is 16 amino acids long. The source is an older man who had recovered from COVID-19. J is TRBJ1-5 and V is TRBV9; 10 nucleotides align to TRBD1. Material for sequencing was peripheral blood. The CDR3 here is CASSPGQGFANQPQHF. The CDR3 bases are TGTGCCAGCAGCCCGGGACAGGGGTTTGCCAATCAGCCCCAGCATTTT.